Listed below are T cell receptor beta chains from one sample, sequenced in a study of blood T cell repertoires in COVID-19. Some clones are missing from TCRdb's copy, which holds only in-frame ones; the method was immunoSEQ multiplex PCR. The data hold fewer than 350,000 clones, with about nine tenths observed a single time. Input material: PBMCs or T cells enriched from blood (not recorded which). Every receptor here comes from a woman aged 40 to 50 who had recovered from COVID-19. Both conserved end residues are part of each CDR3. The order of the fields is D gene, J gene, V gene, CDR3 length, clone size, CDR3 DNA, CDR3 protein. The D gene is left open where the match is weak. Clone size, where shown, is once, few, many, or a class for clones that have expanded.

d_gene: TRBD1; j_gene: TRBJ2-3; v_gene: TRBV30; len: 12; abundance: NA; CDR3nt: TGTGCCTGGAGTCAGGGGGCAGATACGCAGTATTTT; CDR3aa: CAWSQGADTQYF
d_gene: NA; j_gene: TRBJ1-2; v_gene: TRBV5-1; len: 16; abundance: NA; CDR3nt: TGCGCCAGCAGCTTGGGACAGTTCTCCGATAACTATGGCTACACCTTC; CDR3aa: CASSLGQFSDNYGYTF
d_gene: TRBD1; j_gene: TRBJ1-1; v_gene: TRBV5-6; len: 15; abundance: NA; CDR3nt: TGTGCCAGCAGCTTGGGGAGAACAGGGGGAGTAGTGGCTTTCTTT; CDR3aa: CASSLGRTGGVVAFF
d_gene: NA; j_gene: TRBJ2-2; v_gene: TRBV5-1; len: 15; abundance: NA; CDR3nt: TGCGCCAGCAGCACTAGGGCAGGGAACACCGGGGAGCTGTTTTTT; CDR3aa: CASSTRAGNTGELFF
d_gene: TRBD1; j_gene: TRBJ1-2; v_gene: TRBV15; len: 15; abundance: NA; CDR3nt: TGTGCCACCAGCAGAACCCCGGACAGGGTGAATGGCTACACCTTC; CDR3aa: CATSRTPDRVNGYTF
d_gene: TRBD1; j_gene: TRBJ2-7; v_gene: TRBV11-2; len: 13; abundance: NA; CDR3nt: TGTGCCAGCAGCTTCACAGGGGGCAACGAGCAGTACTTC; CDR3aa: CASSFTGGNEQYF
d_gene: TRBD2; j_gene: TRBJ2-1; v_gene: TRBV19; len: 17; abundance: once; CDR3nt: TGTGCCAGTACTCCCATCTCCGGGACTAGCGGCCGTAATGAGCAGTTCTTC; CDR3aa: CASTPISGTSGRNEQFF
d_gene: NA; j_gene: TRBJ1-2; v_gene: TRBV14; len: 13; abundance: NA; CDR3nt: TGTGCCAGCAGCCAAGTCCTATACGTAGGCTACACCTTC; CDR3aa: CASSQVLYVGYTF
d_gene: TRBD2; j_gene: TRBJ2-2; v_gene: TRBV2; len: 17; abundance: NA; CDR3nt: TGTGCCAGCAGCGAACAACCTAGCGGGAGGGCCGGCAGGGAGCTGTTTTTT; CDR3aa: CASSEQPSGRAGRELFF
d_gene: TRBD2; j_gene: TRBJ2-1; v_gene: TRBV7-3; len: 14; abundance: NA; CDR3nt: TGTGCCAGCAGCTTATCGGCGGGAGTGAATGAGCAGTTCTTC; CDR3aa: CASSLSAGVNEQFF
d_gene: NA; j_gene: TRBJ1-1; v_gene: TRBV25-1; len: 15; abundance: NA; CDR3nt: TGTGCCAGCAGTGGACGACAGCTACTGAACACTGAAGCTTTCTTT; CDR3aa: CASSGRQLLNTEAFF
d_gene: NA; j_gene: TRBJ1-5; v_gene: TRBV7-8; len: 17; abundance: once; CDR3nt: TGTGCCAGCAGCTTAGCTCCCGGACTCCCGCGAAATCAGCCCCAGCATTTT; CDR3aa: CASSLAPGLPRNQPQHF
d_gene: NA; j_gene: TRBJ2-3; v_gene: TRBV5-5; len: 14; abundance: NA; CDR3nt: TGTGCCAGCAGCTTCGGGGATTCCACAGATACGCAGTATTTT; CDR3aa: CASSFGDSTDTQYF
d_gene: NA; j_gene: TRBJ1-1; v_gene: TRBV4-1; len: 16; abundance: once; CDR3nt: TGCGCCAGCAGCCAAGTTCGACCGGGAGGGAACACTGAAGCTTTCTTT; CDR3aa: CASSQVRPGGNTEAFF
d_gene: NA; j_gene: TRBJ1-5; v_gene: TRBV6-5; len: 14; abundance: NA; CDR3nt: TGTGCCAGCAGCCCACAGGGAGGGGTTCAGCCCCAGCATTTT; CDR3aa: CASSPQGGVQPQHF
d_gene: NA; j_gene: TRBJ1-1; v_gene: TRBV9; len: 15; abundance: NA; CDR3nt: TGTGCCAGCAGCGTAGTTCAGGGGTTGAACACTGAAGCTTTCTTT; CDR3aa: CASSVVQGLNTEAFF
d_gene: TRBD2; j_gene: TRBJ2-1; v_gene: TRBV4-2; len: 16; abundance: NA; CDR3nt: TGTGCCAGCAGCCAAGGAGGTAGCGGGGGGCACAATGAGCAGTTCTTC; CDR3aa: CASSQGGSGGHNEQFF
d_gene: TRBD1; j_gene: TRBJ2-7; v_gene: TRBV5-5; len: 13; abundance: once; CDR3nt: TGTGCCAGCAGCGGCTCGACAGGGTACGAGCAGTACTTC; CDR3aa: CASSGSTGYEQYF
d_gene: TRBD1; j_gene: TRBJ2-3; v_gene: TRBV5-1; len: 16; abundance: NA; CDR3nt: TGCGCCAGCAGCCGTACCGGACAGGGTCCCCCAGATACGCAGTATTTT; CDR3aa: CASSRTGQGPPDTQYF
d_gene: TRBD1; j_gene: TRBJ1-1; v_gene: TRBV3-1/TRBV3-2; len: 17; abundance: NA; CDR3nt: TGTGCCAGCAGCCATCACAGGGGGCCGAGGGGGAACACTGAAGCTTTCTTT; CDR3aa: CASSHHRGPRGNTEAFF
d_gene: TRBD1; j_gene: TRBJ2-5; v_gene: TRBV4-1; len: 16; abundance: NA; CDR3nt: TGCGCCAGCAGCCAGAAGGGACAGGGGGGCCTAGAGACCCAGTACTTC; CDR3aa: CASSQKGQGGLETQYF
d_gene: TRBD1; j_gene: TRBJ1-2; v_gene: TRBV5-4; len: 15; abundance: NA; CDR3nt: TGTGCCAGCAGCTCCCCAACGACAGGGGACTATGGCTACACCTTC; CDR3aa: CASSSPTTGDYGYTF
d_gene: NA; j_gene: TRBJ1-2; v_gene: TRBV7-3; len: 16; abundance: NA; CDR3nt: TGTGCCAGCAGCTTAACCTTAACCGGGGGGGTCGATGGCTACACCTTC; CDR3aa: CASSLTLTGGVDGYTF
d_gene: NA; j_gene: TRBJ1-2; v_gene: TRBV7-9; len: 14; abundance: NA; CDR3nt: TGTGCCAGCAGCTTGGCAGGGGTTACCTATGGCTACACCTTC; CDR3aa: CASSLAGVTYGYTF
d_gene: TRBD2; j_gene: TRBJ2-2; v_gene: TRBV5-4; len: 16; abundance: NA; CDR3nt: TGTGCCAGCAGCCCGAAGACTAGCAGGAACACCGGGGAGCTGTTTTTT; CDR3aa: CASSPKTSRNTGELFF
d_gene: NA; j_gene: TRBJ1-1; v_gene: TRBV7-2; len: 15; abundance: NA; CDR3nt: TGTGCCAGCAGCTCCACTGGCGGGGATTGGGGTCGCGCTTTCTTT; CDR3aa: CASSSTGGDWGRAFF
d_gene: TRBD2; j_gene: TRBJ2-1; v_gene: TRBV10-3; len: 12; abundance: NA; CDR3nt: TGTGCCATCAGTCAAGCGGGAGACGATCCGTTCTTC; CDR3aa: CAISQAGDDPFF
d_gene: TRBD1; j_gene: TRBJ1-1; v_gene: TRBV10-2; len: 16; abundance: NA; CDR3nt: TGCGCCAGCAGTGAGAAACCGGGACAGACGAACCTGGGAGCTTTCTTT; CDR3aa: CASSEKPGQTNLGAFF
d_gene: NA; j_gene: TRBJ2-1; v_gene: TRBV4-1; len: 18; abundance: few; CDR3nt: TGCGCCAGCAGCCAAGCCTTCTCCCGGGGGACCGGGGACAATGAGCAGTTCTTC; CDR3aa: CASSQAFSRGTGDNEQFF
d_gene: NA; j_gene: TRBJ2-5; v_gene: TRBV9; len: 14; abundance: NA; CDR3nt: TGTGCCAGCAGCCCACGACAGGACCAAGAGACCCAGTACTTC; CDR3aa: CASSPRQDQETQYF
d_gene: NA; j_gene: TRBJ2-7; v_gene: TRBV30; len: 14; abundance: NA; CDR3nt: TGTGCCTGGAGTGTTAGGGGGACATTTTACGAGCAGTACTTC; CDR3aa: CAWSVRGTFYEQYF
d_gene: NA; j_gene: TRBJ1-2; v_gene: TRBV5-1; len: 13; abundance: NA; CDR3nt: TGCGCCAGCAGCTTGGTAAGGGAGTATGGCTACACCTTC; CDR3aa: CASSLVREYGYTF
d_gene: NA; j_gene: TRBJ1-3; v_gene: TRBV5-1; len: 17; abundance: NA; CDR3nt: TGCGCCAGCAGCTTGGATTTACAGGGAAACTCTGGAAACACCATATATTTT; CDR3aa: CASSLDLQGNSGNTIYF
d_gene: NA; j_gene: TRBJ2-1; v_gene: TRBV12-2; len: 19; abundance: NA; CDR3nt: TGTGCAAGTCGCTCCTGCATAGCGCCTGGAGCTCTCTCCTACAATGAGCAGTTCTTC; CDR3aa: CASRSCIAPGALSYNEQFF
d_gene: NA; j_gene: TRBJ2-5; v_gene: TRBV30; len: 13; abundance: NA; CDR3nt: TGTGCCTGGTCGGGGACACTGGAAGGGACCCAGTACTTC; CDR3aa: CAWSGTLEGTQYF